The source of this T cell receptor (beta chain) is a study of human T cells and chemical hapten exposure. Study findings and constraints: TCRs above 1 in 1000 frequency stayed constant with DPC sensitization.

As for this clonotype: What it binds is not known.

Germline trimming cut 6 bases from V and 5 bases from J; bases unmatched to any gene: 9. The V gene's germline CDR1 is MDHEN and CDR2 SYDVKM. The CDR3 covers 15 residues. In the library, unique molecular identifiers were attached to individual cDNA molecules. TCRdb re-called the RACE reads with MiXCR, one entry per CDR3 protein. The sample contains 180,000 or so distinct CDR3 sequences, approximately 14% of which appear only once. The sample's time point: patch test 1, 2 weeks after DPC sensitization. As for treatment: therapeutic diphenylcyclopropenone sensitization with weekly scalp DPC. Researchers extracted total RNA from unfractionated whole blood.

This chain uses TRBV28 with TRBJ2-5; 10 nucleotides match TRBD1. The TCR originated in a woman younger than 45 with alopecia areata. Some clones in this sample may be carry-over from other donors' samples. Specimen: whole blood, collected in connection with sensitization to the hapten diphenylcyclopropenone (DPC). This CDR3 is CASRKTGTGAETQYF. The CDR3 coding sequence is TGTGCCAGCAGGAAAACCGGGACAGGGGCGGAGACCCAGTACTTC. Complete variable domain (other parts from reference TRBV28 and TRBJ2-5): DVKVTQSSRYLVKRTGEKVFLECVQDMDHENMFWYRQDPGLGLRLIYFSYDVKMKEKGDIPEGYSVSREKKERFSLILESASTNQTSMYLCASRKTGTGAETQYFGPGTRLLVL.